These 19 T cell receptor beta chains were all obtained from the same sample, sequenced in a study of T-cell reconstitution after alpha-beta-depleted transplantation in children. The TCRbeta library was prepared with unique molecular identifiers. TCRdb re-called the PCR reads with MiXCR, one entry per CDR3 protein. The sample gives roughly 280,000 distinct CDR3 sequences, roughly 12% of which show up once; roughly a quarter is in the top ten. The input for sequencing was peripheral blood, taken 180 days after TCRalphabeta/CD19-depleted stem cell transplant. The source is a male patient aged 2 to 10 who had a stem cell transplant for chronic granulomatous disease, so the T cells may come from the graft donor.

This clonotype was detected many times. This rearrangement joins TRBV28 to TRBJ1-2, with a weak D call TRBD1 (6 bases). The length of the CDR3 is 13 residues. Trimming left V 3 bases short and J 8 bases short, with 13 bases between. Germline lookup yields CDR1 MDHEN and CDR2 SYDVKM. The CDR3 sequence is CASSFNRVSGYTF. For the CDR3, the DNA is TGTGCCAGCAGTTTCAACAGGGTGAGCGGCTACACCTTC.

This clonotype was seen many times. The V gene is TRBV4-3, the J gene TRBJ2-7; TRBD2 might be the D (5 bases). There are 13 residues in the CDR3. V gave up 3 bases and J gave up 4 bases, with 10 bases separating them. Germline V CDR1 and CDR2: LGHNA, YSLEER. The CDR3 nucleotides are TGCGCCAGCAGCCAGGGCAGGAGGTACGAGCAGTACTTC. Protein product: CASSQGRRYEQYF.

This clonotype appeared many times. The chain employs TRBV6-5 and TRBJ1-1; D unresolved. Germline V gives CDR1 MNHEY, CDR2 SVGAGI. The CDR3 consists of 14 residues. Trimming took off 1 base at V and 3 bases at J, with 9 bases between the two ends. CDR3 bases: TGTGCCAGCAGTTACTGGCCCCGGTACACTGAAGCTTTCTTT. Encoded protein: CASSYWPRYTEAFF.

Comment on this clonotype: A much larger clone differs by one base, so this may be a read error. The chain has TRBV5-1 and TRBJ2-5; TRBD2 is a possible D gene (5 bases). This CDR3 contains 13 residues. Germline lookup yields CDR1 SGHRS and CDR2 YFSETQ. The CDR3 DNA is TGCGCCAGCATGGAGGCATTTCAAGAGACCCAGTCCTTC. Translating it yields CASMEAFQETQSF.

This clonotype was seen many times. The chain combines TRBV20-1 with TRBJ2-7; 9 bases are a match to TRBD1. V lost 0 bases and J lost 4; bases outside the gene matches: 4. The CDR3 consists of 14 residues. Germline values: CDR1 DFQATT, CDR2 SNEGSKA (reference sequence). CDR3 in DNA: TGCAGTGCTAGAGAACAGGGGGCGCATTACGAGCAGTACTTC. Translation: CSAREQGAHYEQYF.

This clonotype is labeled large. V and J are TRBV4-3 and TRBJ2-7; maybe TRBD1 (6 bases). Germline loops: CDR1 LGHNA, CDR2 YSLEER. The ends were cut back, 0 bases at V and 3 bases at J, with 15 bases in the middle. This CDR3 spans 16 amino acids. The chain's CDR3 is CASSQDPAGAIYEQYF. CDR3 nucleotides: TGCGCCAGCAGCCAAGATCCGGCAGGGGCTATCTACGAGCAGTACTTC.

This clonotype has ten or more counts. This rearrangement joins TRBV20-1 to TRBJ2-4; D not resolved. The V gene's germline CDR1 is DFQATT and CDR2 SNEGSKA (reference sequence). The length of the CDR3 is 15 residues. Deletions cut 0 bases from V and 0 bases from J, with 9 bases between. CDR3 nucleotides: TGCAGTGCTAGAGAGTATGGGCTAGCCAAAAACATTCAGTACTTC. It specifies CSAREYGLAKNIQYF.

This clonotype was counted at least ten times. The V and J genes are TRBV20-1 and TRBJ2-1; weak D call: TRBD1 (5 bases). CDR3 size: 15 residues. Trimming pared 6 bases from V and 1 base from J, leaving 16 bases between. Germline lookup yields CDR1 DFQATT and CDR2 SNEGSKA (reference sequence). CDR3 nucleotide sequence: TGCAGTGCCCTAAGAAGGGGCCTTTCCTACAATGAGCAGTTCTTC. Translated: CSALRRGLSYNEQFF.

This clonotype was counted many times. The chain uses TRBV6-2 or TRBV6-3 and TRBJ1-2; 8 bases match TRBD1. CDR3 size: 14 residues. Germline CDR1 and CDR2: MNHEY and SVGEGT. V gave up 6 bases and J gave up 8 bases; unmatched junction bases: 11. As DNA, the CDR3 is TGTGCCAGCAGACAAGGACAGGGAAGAGGAGGCTACACCTTC. Its protein product is CASRQGQGRGGYTF.

This clonotype was counted ten times or more. This sequence joins TRBV20-1 and TRBJ2-5, with TRBD1 matching 7 bases. Unmatched junction bases numbered 9, after V lost 3 bases and J lost 5 bases. Germline values: CDR1 DFQATT, CDR2 SNEGSKA (reference sequence). CDR3 length equals 14 residues. The CDR3 sequence is CSASPGQIGETQYF. DNA for the CDR3: TGCAGTGCTAGTCCGGGACAGATAGGGGAGACCCAGTACTTC.

This clonotype was counted ten times or more. This rearrangement joins TRBV11-1 to TRBJ2-5, with no clear D. V gave up 8 bases and J gave up 1 base, with 14 bases separating them. This CDR3 contains 14 residues. Germline CDR1 SGHAT, CDR2 FQDESV (reference sequence). CDR3 region: CASGFDGGQETQYF. In DNA, the CDR3 is TGTGCCAGCGGATTCGACGGCGGCCAAGAGACCCAGTACTTC.

The table lists this clonotype with many counts. The V gene is TRBV27, the J gene TRBJ2-1, with D possibly being TRBD2 (6 bases). V was clipped by 5 bases and J by 0 bases, with 17 bases between them. Looked up from germline, CDR1 is MNHEY and CDR2 is SMNVEV (reference sequence). This CDR3 is 17 amino acids long. The CDR3 coding sequence is TGTGCCAGCAGTCCTCTCTGGCTAGCGCGCTCCTACAATGAGCAGTTCTTC. Residues: CASSPLWLARSYNEQFF.

This clonotype came up many times. The J gene is TRBJ2-3, the V gene TRBV4-3; 9 nucleotides align to TRBD2. The CDR3 runs 17 residues. With V trimmed by 4 bases and J by 2 bases, 10 bases remained unmatched. Germline V CDR1 and CDR2: LGHNA, YSLEER. The CDR3 region is CASSPGVAGDPTDTQYF. The CDR3 region has the DNA TGCGCCAGCAGCCCCGGGGTAGCGGGGGATCCCACAGATACGCAGTATTTT.

This clonotype occurred many times. The rearrangement links TRBV12-3 or TRBV12-4 to TRBJ2-1; D gene unclear. The CDR3 has 10 residues. Trimming stripped 2 bases from V and 11 bases from J, with 4 bases between. CDR3 loop: CASSLYQQFF. In DNA form, the CDR3 reads TGTGCCAGCAGTTTATACCAGCAGTTCTTC.

This clonotype was seen repeatedly, ten times or more. J is TRBJ2-5 and V is TRBV20-1; 12 bases align to TRBD2. V shed 3 bases and J 5 bases; nucleotides not matched to a gene: 10. The CDR3 has 16 residues. The germline gives CDR1 DFQATT, CDR2 SNEGSKA (reference sequence). Here the CDR3 reads CSASGLAGRSFETQYF. Written as DNA, the CDR3 is TGCAGTGCTAGTGGACTAGCGGGAAGATCCTTCGAGACCCAGTACTTC.

V is TRBV3-1 and J is TRBJ2-1, with D possibly TRBD2 on 5 matching bases. The CDR3 consists of 14 residues. Trimming pared 3 bases from V and 5 bases from J, leaving 11 bases between. Looked up from germline, CDR1 is LGHDT and CDR2 is YNNKEL (reference sequence). CDR3 amino acids: CASSQRTAHNEQFF. The CDR3 DNA follows: TGTGCCAGCAGCCAGAGGACTGCCCACAATGAGCAGTTCTTC.

This clonotype was counted at least ten times. The rearrangement uses TRBV4-1 and TRBJ2-2, with 8 bases matching TRBD1. Looked up from germline, CDR1 is MGHRA and CDR2 is YSYEKL. After removal of 4 bases from V and 1 base from J, the junction contained 5 bases not matched to a gene. This CDR3 is 16 amino acids long. The CDR3 region is CASSRTDRGNTGELFF. In DNA, the CDR3 is TGCGCCAGCAGCCGGACCGACAGGGGGAACACCGGGGAGCTGTTTTTT.

This clonotype was picked up many times. This chain uses TRBV20-1 with TRBJ2-5, with no clear D. Germline V CDR1 and CDR2: DFQATT, SNEGSKA (reference sequence). This CDR3 region has 13 residues. V was clipped by 1 base and J by 2 bases, with 8 bases between them. For the CDR3, the DNA is TGCAGTGCTAGAGGGCTCACGCAAGAGACCCAGTACTTC. This encodes CSARGLTQETQYF.

At least ten counts were recorded for this clonotype. V is TRBV12-3 or TRBV12-4 and J is TRBJ2-3, with D tentatively TRBD1 or TRBD2 (5 bases each). The CDR3 runs 14 residues. The V end lost 1 base, the J end lost 6 bases, and 11 bases lay between the germline ends. The CDR3 loop is CASSLEEGWDTQYF. CDR3 nucleotide sequence: TGTGCCAGCAGTTTAGAAGAGGGGTGGGATACGCAGTATTTT.